This TCR beta chain was sequenced during a study of blood T cells in healthy people across ages. Sample-barcoded 5' priming and a J-beta primer mix drove a second PCR of roughly 6 to 12 cycles. TCRdb re-analysed the 5' RACE reads in MiXCR, keeping a single row per CDR3 protein. The sample records about 780,000 distinct CDR3 sequences, about 46% being singletons. V lost 0 bases, J lost 5 bases, and 9 bases lay in between. The CDR3 extends over 14 amino acids. The germline V gene has CDR1 SGHRS and CDR2 YFSETQ. This clonotype was seen once. A much larger clone differs from this one at a single base, so this may be a read error.

The genes are TRBV5-1 and TRBJ1-5, with D possibly matching TRBD1 (5 bases). Material: blood. The clonotype was recovered from a man at least 80 years old in good health. The CDR3 protein is CASSLVGGDQPQHF. CDR3 DNA: TGCGCCAGCAGCTTGGTGGGGGGAGATCAGCCCCAGCATTTT.